This T cell receptor beta chain was sequenced for a study of shared clonotypes between healthy human individuals. Study results and limitations: How much donors shared clonotypes was expected to be affected by sequencing depth.

The assay was immunoSEQ multiplex PCR, and TCRdb's table has in-frame clones only and misses some. In the table there are about 990,000 clones, about 80% of which are singletons. Regarding this clone: Antigen specificity is unknown.

The germline V gene has CDR1 SNHLY and CDR2 FYNNEI. This CDR3 has 13 residues. J lost 4 bases, V lost 7 bases, and 6 bases had no gene match. Both subsets, CD45RA+ naive and CD45RA-negative memory, were split from the CD4+ cells. Sequenced input: memory CD4+ T cells from PBMCs. Sample subset: CD45RA-negative fraction. The rearrangement links TRBV2 to TRBJ1-1; 7 bases agree with TRBD1. This clonotype was obtained from a man between 18 and 35 years old in good health. Some clones in this sample may be carry-over from other donors' samples. CDR3 residues: CASNTDRVTEAFF. In DNA, the CDR3 is TGTGCCAGCAATACAGACAGGGTCACTGAAGCTTTCTTT.